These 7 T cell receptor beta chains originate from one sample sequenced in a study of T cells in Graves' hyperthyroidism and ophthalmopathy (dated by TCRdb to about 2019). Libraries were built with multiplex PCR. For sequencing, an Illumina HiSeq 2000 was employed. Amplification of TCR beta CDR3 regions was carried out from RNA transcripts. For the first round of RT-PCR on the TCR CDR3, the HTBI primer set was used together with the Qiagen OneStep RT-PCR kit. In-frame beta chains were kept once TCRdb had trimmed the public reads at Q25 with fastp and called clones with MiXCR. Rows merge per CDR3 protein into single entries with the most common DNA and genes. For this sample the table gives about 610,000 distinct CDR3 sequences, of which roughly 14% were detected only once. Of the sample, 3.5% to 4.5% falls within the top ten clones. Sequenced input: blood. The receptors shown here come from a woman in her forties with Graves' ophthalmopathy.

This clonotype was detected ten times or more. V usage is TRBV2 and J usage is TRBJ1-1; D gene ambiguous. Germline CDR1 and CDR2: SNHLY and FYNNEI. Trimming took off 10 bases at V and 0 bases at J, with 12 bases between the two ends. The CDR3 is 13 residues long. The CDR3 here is CATEGSLNTEAFF. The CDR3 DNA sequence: TGTGCCACGGAAGGGAGTCTGAACACTGAAGCTTTCTTT.

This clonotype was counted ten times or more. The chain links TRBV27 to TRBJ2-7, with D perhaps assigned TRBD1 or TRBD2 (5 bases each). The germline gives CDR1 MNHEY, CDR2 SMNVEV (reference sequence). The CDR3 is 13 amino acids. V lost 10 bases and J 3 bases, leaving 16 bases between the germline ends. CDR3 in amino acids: CATRDLADYEQYF. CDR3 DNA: TGTGCCACCAGGGACCTCGCGGACTACGAGCAGTACTTC.

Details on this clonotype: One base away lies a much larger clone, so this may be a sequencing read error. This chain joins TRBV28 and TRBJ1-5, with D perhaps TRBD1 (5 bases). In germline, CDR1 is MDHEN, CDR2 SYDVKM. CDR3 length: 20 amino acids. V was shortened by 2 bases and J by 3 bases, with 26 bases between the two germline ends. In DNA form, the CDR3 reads TGTGCCAGCAGTTTAATCCGTGCGGGGATGTGGCAGGGTAACAATCAGCCCCAGCATTTT. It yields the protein CASSLIRAGMWQGNNQPQHF.

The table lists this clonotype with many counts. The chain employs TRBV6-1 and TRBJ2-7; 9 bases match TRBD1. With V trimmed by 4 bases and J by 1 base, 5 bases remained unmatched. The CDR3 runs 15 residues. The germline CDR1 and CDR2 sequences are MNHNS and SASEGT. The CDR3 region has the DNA TGTGCCAGCAGTGCTGGGACAGGGCGGTCCTACGAGCAGTACTTC. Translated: CASSAGTGRSYEQYF.

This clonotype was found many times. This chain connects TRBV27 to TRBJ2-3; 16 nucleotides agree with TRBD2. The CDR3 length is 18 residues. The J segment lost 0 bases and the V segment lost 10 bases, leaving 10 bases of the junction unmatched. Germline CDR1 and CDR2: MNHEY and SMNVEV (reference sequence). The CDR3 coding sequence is TGTGCCAACCCCGCCGGGACTAGCGGGAGGGTGAGCACAGATACGCAGTATTTT. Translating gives CANPAGTSGRVSTDTQYF.

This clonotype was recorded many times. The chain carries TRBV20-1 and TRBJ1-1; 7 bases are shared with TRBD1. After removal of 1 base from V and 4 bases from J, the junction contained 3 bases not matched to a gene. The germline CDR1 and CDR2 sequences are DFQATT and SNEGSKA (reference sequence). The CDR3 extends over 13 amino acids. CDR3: CSARAQGGTEAFF. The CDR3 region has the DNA TGCAGTGCTAGAGCTCAGGGGGGCACTGAAGCTTTCTTT.

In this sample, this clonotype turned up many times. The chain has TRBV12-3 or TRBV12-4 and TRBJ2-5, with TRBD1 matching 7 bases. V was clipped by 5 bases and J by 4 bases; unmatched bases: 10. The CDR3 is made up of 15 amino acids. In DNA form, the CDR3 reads TGTGCCAGCAGTCCCCCGGGACAGAGAAGAGAGACCCAGTACTTC. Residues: CASSPPGQRRETQYF.